One sample yielded the 10 T cell receptor beta chains listed below, sequenced in a study of blood T cell repertoires in COVID-19. Generated by immunoSEQ multiplex PCR, the TCRdb table keeps only in-frame clones and is missing some. The sample contains about 290,000 clones, about 82% of which appear only once. Sample: peripheral blood. These receptors all stem from a woman aged 45-65 years with active or convalescent COVID-19.

This clone appeared once. The chain is built from TRBV7-9 and TRBJ2-7; 7 nucleotides match TRBD2. Germline values: CDR1 SEHNR, CDR2 FQNEAQ (reference sequence). Trimming removed 3 bases from V and 5 bases from J; junction bases left unmatched: 22. The CDR3 is made up of 19 amino acids. Here the CDR3 DNA reads TGTGCCAGCAGCTTTCGGGAGGCCCATGTCTGGTCGACCACCGACGAGCAGTACTTC. Translated: CASSFREAHVWSTTDEQYF.

The chain is built from TRBV2 and TRBJ2-7; a weak D match, TRBD1 (6 bases). Germline V gene lookup returns CDR1 SNHLY and CDR2 FYNNEI. Trimming removed 2 bases at V and 6 bases at J, with 8 bases between. The CDR3 has 12 amino acids. The DNA of the CDR3 is TGTGCCAGCAGTGAACAAGGGGGCGAGCAGTACTTC. Its translation is CASSEQGGEQYF.

The chain uses TRBV18 and TRBJ2-7; possible D gene TRBD1, 5 bases. V lost 1 base, J lost 5 bases, and 9 bases lay in between. CDR1 is KGHSH, CDR2 LQKENI, per germline. The CDR3 has 13 amino acids. CDR3 in amino acids: CASSPQGLDEQYF. CDR3 sequence (DNA): TGTGCCAGCTCACCACAGGGGCTTGACGAGCAGTACTTC.

The J gene is TRBJ2-7, the V gene TRBV3-1 (or the pseudogene TRBV3-2); 8 bases are a match to TRBD1. The germline CDR1 and CDR2 sequences are LGHDT and YNNKEL (reference sequence). V dropped 5 bases and J dropped 1; count of bases not matched to a gene: 7. The CDR3 sequence is 15 residues long. This CDR3 reads CASSKTGTGSYEQYF. The DNA of the CDR3 is TGTGCCAGCAGCAAAACCGGGACAGGTTCCTACGAGCAGTACTTC.

The V and J genes are TRBV7-9 and TRBJ1-1; D is ambiguous. CDR3 size: 12 residues. V was clipped by 5 bases and J by 10 bases, with 14 bases between them. Germline V gives CDR1 SEHNR, CDR2 FQNEAQ (reference sequence). CDR3 protein: CASSLGLLGAFF. The CDR3, as DNA: TGTGCCAGCAGCCTGGGCCTTCTTGGAGCTTTCTTT.

The V and J genes are TRBV7-8 and TRBJ2-5; TRBD2 is a possible D gene (5 bases). This CDR3 is built from 14 residues. Germline values: CDR1 SGHVS, CDR2 FQNEAQ. The V gene lost 0 bases and the J gene lost 1 base, with 6 bases spanning the gap. This chain's CDR3 is CASSLAEVQETQYF. The CDR3 DNA reads as TGTGCCAGCAGCTTAGCGGAGGTCCAAGAGACCCAGTACTTC.

Concerning this clone: A junction boundary mismatches the germline segment, possibly from a read error. The chain has TRBV3-1 (or the pseudogene TRBV3-2) and TRBJ2-7; 7 bases match TRBD2. Germline V lookup: CDR1 LGHDT, CDR2 YNNKEL (reference sequence). This CDR3 comprises 13 residues. The CDR3 spells CASRASGTYEQYF. CDR3 nucleotide sequence: TGTGCGAGCAGGGCTAGCGGTACCTACGAGCAGTACTTC.

The chain uses TRBV28 and TRBJ1-2; D is uncertain. CDR1 is MDHEN and CDR2 is SYDVKM in the germline V gene. The CDR3 consists of 14 residues. The V gene lost 2 bases and the J gene lost 5 bases, with 12 bases spanning the gap. CDR3 nucleotide sequence: TGTGCCAGCAGTTTAACGTCCAGGCTATATGGCTACACCTTC. Translating gives CASSLTSRLYGYTF.

J is TRBJ1-2 and V is TRBV28; 7 bases match TRBD1. Trimming at V came to 7 bases and at J to 0 bases, leaving 5 bases not matched to a gene. Germline CDR1 and CDR2: MDHEN and SYDVKM. The CDR3 has 14 amino acids. This CDR3 reads CASTLTGSNYGYTF. The CDR3 DNA reads TGTGCCAGCACTCTGACAGGGTCTAACTATGGCTACACCTTC.

V usage is TRBV5-1 and J usage is TRBJ2-3; 7 bases match TRBD2. J gave up 1 base and V 2 bases, and 4 bases lay outside the gene matches. Germline V gives CDR1 SGHRS, CDR2 YFSETQ. The CDR3 has 15 residues. CDR3 nucleotide sequence: TGCGCCAGCAGCTTCTCGGCGGGGGGCACAGATACGCAGTATTTT. Translated: CASSFSAGGTDTQYF.